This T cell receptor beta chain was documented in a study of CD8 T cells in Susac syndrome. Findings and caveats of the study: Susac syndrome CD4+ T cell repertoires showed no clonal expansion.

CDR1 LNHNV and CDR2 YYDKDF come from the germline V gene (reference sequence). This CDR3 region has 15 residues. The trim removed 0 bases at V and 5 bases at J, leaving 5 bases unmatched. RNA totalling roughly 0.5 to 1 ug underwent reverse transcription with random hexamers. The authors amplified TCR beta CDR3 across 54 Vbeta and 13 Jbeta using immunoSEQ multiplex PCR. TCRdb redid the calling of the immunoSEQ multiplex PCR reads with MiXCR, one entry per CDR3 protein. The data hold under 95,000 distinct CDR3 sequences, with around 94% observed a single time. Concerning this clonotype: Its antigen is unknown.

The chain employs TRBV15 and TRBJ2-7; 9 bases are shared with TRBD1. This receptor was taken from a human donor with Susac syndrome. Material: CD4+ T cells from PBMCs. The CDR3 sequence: CATSRDGTGHNEQYF. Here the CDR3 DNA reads TGTGCCACCAGCAGAGATGGGACAGGGCACAACGAGCAGTACTTC.